This T cell receptor (beta chain) is drawn from a study of blood T cell repertoires in COVID-19. The assay was immunoSEQ multiplex PCR, and TCRdb's table has in-frame clones only and misses some. Here the sample spans around 80,000 clones, 83% being singletons. CDR1 is SGHTA, CDR2 FQGTGA, per germline. Trimming cost V 5 bases and J 6 bases; bases outside gene matches: 3. CDR3 length: 14 amino acids. Sequences were obtained from peripheral blood. This sequence was found in a woman older than 75 with acute or convalescent COVID-19. The chain joins TRBV7-3 to TRBJ2-1; TRBD2 agrees at 11 bases. The CDR3 loop is CASSRTSGFNEQFF. Written as DNA, the CDR3 is TGTGCCAGCAGCCGGACTAGCGGGTTCAATGAGCAGTTCTTC.